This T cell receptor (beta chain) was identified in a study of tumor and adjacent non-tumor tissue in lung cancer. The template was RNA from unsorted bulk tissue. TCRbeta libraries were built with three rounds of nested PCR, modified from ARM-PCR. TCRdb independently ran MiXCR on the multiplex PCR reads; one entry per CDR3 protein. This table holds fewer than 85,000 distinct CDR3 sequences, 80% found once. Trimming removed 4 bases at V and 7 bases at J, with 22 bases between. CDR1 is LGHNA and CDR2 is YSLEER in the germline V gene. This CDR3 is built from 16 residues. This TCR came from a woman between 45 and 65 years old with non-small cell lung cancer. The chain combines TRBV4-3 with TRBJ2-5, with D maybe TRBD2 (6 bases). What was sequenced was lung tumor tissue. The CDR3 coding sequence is TGCGCCAGCAGCCCTGAAGGAGCGGGCTTTGGGGTGACCCAGTACTTC. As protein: CASSPEGAGFGVTQYF.